This T cell receptor beta chain originates from a study of blood T cell repertoires in COVID-19. Looking at the study overall: The origin of the acute and convalescent COVID-19 samples was the United States, Italy and Spain. T cells, B-cell-depleted T cells, or PBMCs provided the cDNA or gDNA that served as material.

Authors' data handling: Amplification from reference gene primers served as the basis for estimated nucleated cell counts. Assay: immunoSEQ multiplex PCR; the TCRdb copy retains only in-frame clones and omits some. Clonal size and the V and J genes are those of that table, whereas D and trimming came from the DNA. The data hold 220,000 or so clones, with approximately 90% observed a single time. The Seattle site enrolled patients during active infection and followed them longitudinally. Germline V gene lookup returns CDR1 MGHRA and CDR2 YSYEKL. Trimming took 0 bases from V and 1 from J, leaving 8 bases between them. The CDR3 runs to 15 residues.

The clonotype was recovered from a man in his sixties with COVID-19, enrolled during active disease. Sequenced: peripheral blood. The rearrangement links TRBV4-1 to TRBJ2-3, with D possibly being TRBD1 (5 bases). CDR3 protein: CASSQEGVGTDTQYF. The CDR3 nucleotides are TGCGCCAGCAGCCAAGAAGGGGTCGGCACAGATACGCAGTATTTT.